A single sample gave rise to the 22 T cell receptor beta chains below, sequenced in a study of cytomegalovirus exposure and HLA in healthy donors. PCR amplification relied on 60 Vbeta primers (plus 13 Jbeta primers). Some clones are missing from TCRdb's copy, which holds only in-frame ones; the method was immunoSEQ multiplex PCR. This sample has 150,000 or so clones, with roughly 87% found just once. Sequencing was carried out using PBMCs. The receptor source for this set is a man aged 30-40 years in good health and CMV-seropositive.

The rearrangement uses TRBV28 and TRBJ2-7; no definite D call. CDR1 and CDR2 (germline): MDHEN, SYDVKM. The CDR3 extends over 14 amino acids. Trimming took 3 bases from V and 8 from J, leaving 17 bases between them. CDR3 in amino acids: CASSFSALAEKQYF. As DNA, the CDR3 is TGTGCCAGCAGTTTTAGTGCCCTCGCTGAGAAGCAGTACTTC.

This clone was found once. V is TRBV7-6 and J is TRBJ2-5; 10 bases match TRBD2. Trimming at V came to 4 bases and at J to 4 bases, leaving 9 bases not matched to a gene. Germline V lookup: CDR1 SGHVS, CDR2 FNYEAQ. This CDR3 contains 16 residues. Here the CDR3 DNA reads TGTGCCAGCAGCTCGGAAGCGGGGGGGCTTTCAGAGACCCAGTACTTC. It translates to CASSSEAGGLSETQYF.

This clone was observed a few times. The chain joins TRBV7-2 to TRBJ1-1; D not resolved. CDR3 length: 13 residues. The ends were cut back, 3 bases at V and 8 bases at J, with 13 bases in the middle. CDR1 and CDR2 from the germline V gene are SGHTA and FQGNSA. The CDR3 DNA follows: TGTGCCAGCAGCTTCGAAGAAACTATCGAAGCTTTCTTT. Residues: CASSFEETIEAFF.

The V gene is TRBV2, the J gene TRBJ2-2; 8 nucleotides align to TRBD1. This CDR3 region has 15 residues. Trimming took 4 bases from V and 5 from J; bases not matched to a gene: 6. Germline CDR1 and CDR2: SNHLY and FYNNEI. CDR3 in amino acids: CASSAQDRDTGELFF. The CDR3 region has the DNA TGTGCCAGCAGTGCCCAGGACAGGGATACCGGGGAGCTGTTTTTT.

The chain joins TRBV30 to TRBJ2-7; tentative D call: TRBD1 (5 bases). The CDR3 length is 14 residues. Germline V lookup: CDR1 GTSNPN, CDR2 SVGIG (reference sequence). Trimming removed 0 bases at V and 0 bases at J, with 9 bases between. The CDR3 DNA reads TGTGCCTGGAGTGTAGGGGTTAGCTCCTACGAGCAGTACTTC. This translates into CAWSVGVSSYEQYF.

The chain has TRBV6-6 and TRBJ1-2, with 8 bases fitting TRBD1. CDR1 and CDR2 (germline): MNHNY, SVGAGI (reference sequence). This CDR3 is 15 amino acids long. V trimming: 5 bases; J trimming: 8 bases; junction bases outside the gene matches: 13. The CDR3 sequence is CASSPTGEKVSGYTF. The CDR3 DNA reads TGTGCCAGCAGTCCGACAGGGGAGAAAGTAAGCGGCTACACCTTC.

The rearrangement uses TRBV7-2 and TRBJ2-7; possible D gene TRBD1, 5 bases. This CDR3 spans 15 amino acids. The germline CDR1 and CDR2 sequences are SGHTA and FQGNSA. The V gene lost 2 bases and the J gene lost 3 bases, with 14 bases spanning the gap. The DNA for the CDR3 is TGTGCCAGCAGCTTATCGGAACGAACAGGCTACGAGCAGTACTTC. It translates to CASSLSERTGYEQYF.

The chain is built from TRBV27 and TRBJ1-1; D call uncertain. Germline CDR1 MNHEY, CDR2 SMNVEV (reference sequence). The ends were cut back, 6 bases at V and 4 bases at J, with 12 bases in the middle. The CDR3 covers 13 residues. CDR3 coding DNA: TGTGCCAGCAGGTATTCGGAGGCCACTGAAGCTTTCTTT. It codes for CASRYSEATEAFF.

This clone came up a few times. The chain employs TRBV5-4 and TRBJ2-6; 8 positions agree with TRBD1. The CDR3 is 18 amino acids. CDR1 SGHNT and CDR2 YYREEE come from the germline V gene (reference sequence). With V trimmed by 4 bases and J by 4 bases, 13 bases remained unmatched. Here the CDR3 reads CASSGTGGRGLGANVLTF. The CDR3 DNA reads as TGTGCCAGCAGCGGGACCGGGGGCAGGGGGCTGGGGGCCAACGTCCTGACTTTC.

Written as DNA, the CDR3 is TGTGCCAGCAGCGACCGGACAGGGATCATCTACGAGCAGTACTTC. Protein: CASSDRTGIIYEQYF. The J gene is TRBJ2-7, the V gene TRBV7-8; 8 bases fit TRBD1. With V trimmed by 5 bases and J by 3 bases, 9 bases remained unmatched. This CDR3 is 15 amino acids long. Germline V gives CDR1 SGHVS, CDR2 FQNEAQ. Variable domain in full (rest from reference TRBV7-8 and TRBJ2-7): GAGVSQSPRYKVAKRGQDVALRCDPISGHVSLFWYQQALGQGPEFLTYFQNEAQLDKSGLPSDRFFAERPEGSVSTLKIQRTQQEDSAVYLCASSDRTGIIYEQYFGPGTRLTVT.

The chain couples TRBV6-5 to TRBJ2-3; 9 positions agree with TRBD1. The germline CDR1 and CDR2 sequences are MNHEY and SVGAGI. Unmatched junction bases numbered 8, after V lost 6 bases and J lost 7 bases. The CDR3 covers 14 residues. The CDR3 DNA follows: TGTGCCAGCAGGCCACAGGGGGCGCGAAATACGCAGTATTTT. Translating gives CASRPQGARNTQYF.

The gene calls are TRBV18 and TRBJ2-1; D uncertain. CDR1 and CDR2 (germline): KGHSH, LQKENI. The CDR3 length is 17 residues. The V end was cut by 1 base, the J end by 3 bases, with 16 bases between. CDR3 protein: CASSPLSGLNFYNEQFF. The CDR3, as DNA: TGTGCCAGCTCACCACTTTCGGGTCTGAATTTCTACAATGAGCAGTTCTTC.

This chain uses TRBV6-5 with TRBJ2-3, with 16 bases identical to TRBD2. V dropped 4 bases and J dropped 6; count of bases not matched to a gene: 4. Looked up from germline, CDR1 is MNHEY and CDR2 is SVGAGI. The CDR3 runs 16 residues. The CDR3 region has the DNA TGTGCCAGCAGTTCGGGACTAGCGGGAGGGCGTGATACGCAGTATTTT. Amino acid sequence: CASSSGLAGGRDTQYF.

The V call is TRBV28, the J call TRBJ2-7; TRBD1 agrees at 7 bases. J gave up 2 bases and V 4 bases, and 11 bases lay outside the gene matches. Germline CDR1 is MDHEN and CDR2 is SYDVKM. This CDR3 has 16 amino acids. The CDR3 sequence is CASSSPVAGGPYEQYF. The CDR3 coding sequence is TGTGCCAGCAGTTCCCCCGTGGCAGGGGGACCCTACGAGCAGTACTTC. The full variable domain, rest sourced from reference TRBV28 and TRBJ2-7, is DVKVTQSSRYLVKRTGEKVFLECVQDMDHENMFWYRQDPGLGLRLIYFSYDVKMKEKGDIPEGYSVSREKKERFSLILESASTNQTSMYLCASSSPVAGGPYEQYFGPGTRLTVT.

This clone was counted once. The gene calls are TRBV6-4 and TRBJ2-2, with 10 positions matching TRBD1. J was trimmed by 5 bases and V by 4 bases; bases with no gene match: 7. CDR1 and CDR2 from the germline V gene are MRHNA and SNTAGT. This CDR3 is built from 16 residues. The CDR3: CASSALGQGGTGELFF. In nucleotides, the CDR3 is TGTGCCAGCAGTGCCCTTGGACAGGGGGGAACCGGGGAGCTGTTTTTT.

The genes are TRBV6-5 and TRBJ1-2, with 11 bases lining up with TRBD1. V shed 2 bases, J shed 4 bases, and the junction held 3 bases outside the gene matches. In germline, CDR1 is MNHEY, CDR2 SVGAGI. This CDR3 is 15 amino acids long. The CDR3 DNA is TGTGCCAGCAGTTACGGACAGGGGGCTGGCTATGGCTACACCTTC. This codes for CASSYGQGAGYGYTF.

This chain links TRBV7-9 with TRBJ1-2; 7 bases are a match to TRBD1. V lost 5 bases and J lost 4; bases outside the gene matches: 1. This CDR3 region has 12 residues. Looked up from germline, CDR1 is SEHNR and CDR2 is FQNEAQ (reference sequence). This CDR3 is CASSRDSYGYTF. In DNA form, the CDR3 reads TGTGCCAGCAGCCGGGACAGCTATGGCTACACCTTC.

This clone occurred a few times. The CDR3 bases are TGTGCCAGCAGCGTCGCGACAGGAACTGAAGCTTTCTTT. Its protein is CASSVATGTEAFF. The rearrangement uses TRBV9 and TRBJ1-1; D perhaps matches TRBD1 (6 bases). The ends were cut back, 2 bases at V and 5 bases at J, with 10 bases in the middle. Germline CDR1 SGDLS, CDR2 YYNGEE. The length of the CDR3 is 13 residues.

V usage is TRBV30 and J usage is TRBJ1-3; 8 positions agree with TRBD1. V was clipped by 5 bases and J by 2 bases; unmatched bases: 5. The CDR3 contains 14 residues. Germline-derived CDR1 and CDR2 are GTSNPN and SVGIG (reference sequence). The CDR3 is CAWDRGMAGNTIYF. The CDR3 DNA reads TGTGCCTGGGACAGGGGTATGGCTGGAAACACCATATATTTT.

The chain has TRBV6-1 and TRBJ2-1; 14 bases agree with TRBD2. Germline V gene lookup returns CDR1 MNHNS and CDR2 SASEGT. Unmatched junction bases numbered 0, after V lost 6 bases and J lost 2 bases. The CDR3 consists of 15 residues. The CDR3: CASRGLAGAYNEQFF. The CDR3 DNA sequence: TGTGCCAGCAGGGGACTAGCGGGGGCCTACAATGAGCAGTTCTTC.

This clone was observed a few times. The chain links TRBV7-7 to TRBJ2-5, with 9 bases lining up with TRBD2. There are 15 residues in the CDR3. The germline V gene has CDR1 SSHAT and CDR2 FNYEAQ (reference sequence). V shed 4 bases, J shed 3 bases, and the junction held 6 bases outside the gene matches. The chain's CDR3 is CASSSGSGSEETQYF. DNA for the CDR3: TGTGCCAGCAGCTCGGGTAGCGGGAGTGAAGAGACCCAGTACTTC.

In nucleotides, the CDR3 is TGTGCCAGCAGCTTAGCCAGTACAAACACTGAAGCTTTCTTT. Its protein is CASSLASTNTEAFF. The chain has TRBV7-2 and TRBJ1-1; no clear D gene. The V gene's germline CDR1 is SGHTA and CDR2 FQGNSA. V was trimmed by 0 bases and J by 2 bases, leaving 7 bases between them. CDR3 length: 14 residues.